Sequencing of this TCR beta chain was carried out in a study of T cell repertoires in cytomegalovirus infection. Overall study: A matching HLA type, together with CMV infection, was signaled by public TCR beta signatures.

For this clonotype: Its antigen is still unknown.

In TCRdb, the reads were re-called with MiXCR into one record per CDR3 protein. The sample records approximately 990,000 distinct CDR3 sequences, 31% being singletons. Trimming removed 10 bases from V and 3 bases from J, with 16 bases in between. Germline V gives CDR1 ENHRY, CDR2 SYGVKD. CDR3 length: 13 residues. This specimen was cultured CD8+ T cells from PBMCs, taken from culture after CMV antigen stimulation. V and J are TRBV10-3 and TRBJ2-7; maybe TRBD1 (5 bases). This clonotype was obtained from a human donor in good health (CMV status not recorded). Some clones in this sample may be carry-over from other donors' samples. The DNA of the CDR3 is TGTGCCACCTCCAAGACAGAGGTCTACGAGCAGTACTTC. It yields the protein CATSKTEVYEQYF.